This TCR beta chain was sequenced during a study of blood T cell repertoires in COVID-19. Looking at the study overall: PBMCs, B-cell-depleted T cells, or T cells provided the cDNA or gDNA that made up the material.

Seattle cases were enrolled at active infection and followed longitudinally. Per the original methods: It was from reference gene primer amplification that nucleated cell counts were estimated. Clones were sequenced by immunoSEQ multiplex PCR, and TCRdb holds only the in-frame ones, with some missing. That table supplies the V and J calls and clone size; D and trimming were determined from the DNA. The sample lists about 64,000 clones, 88% occurring once. V lost 5 bases, J lost 8 bases, and 13 bases lay in between. The CDR3 has 12 amino acids. The germline gives CDR1 MNHEY, CDR2 SMNVEV (reference sequence).

Material: peripheral blood. The sequence was collected from an older woman with COVID-19, enrolled during active disease. This chain uses TRBV27 with TRBJ2-7; possible D gene TRBD1, 6 bases. CDR3 amino acids: CASSEQGRQQYF. The DNA of the CDR3 is TGTGCCAGCAGTGAACAGGGTAGACAGCAGTACTTC.